This TCR beta chain was retrieved from a study of vaccination effects on CD4 cells after COVID-19. The wider study: Each of a few convalescent patients underwent sampling at an early and a late point after vaccination.

Viral peptide pools were used in the ViraFEST assay to expand antigen-specific CD4+ T cells, and sequencing came afterward. Culture lasted roughly 9 days before CD4+ T cell isolation. Documented for the person is a PCR-confirmed SARS-CoV-2 infection occurring between March and December 2020. The cohort was immunized with two doses of either the BNT162b2 or mRNA-1273 vaccine. V dropped 3 bases and J dropped 1 base, with 13 bases sitting between them. The CDR3 is 15 residues long. Germline loops: CDR1 MDHEN, CDR2 SYDVKM. With respect to this clone: Its antigen is still unknown.

Study-level points and caveats: Whether induced by infection or by vaccine, clones showed marked clonal contraction late after vaccination. For convalescents, most of the spike-reactive clones seen post-vaccine were new vaccine-induced clones.

Sequencing used immunoSEQ multiplex PCR; TCRdb keeps in-frame clones, though not all of them. The sample contains under 15,000 clones, just under 75% of which appear only once. This TCR was sampled from a human donor who had a prior SARS-CoV-2 infection. V usage is TRBV28 and J usage is TRBJ2-7, with D possibly being TRBD1 (5 bases). The sample consisted of CD4+ T cells from PBMCs cultured with HCoV-NL63 spike peptides, taken after COVID-19 vaccination. Written as DNA, the CDR3 is TGTGCCAGCAGTTTTTCCAGGGCCCCGTCCTACGAGCAGTACTTC. As protein: CASSFSRAPSYEQYF. The full variable domain, with the rest looked up from reference TRBV28 and TRBJ2-7, is DVKVTQSSRYLVKRTGEKVFLECVQDMDHENMFWYRQDPGLGLRLIYFSYDVKMKEKGDIPEGYSVSREKKERFSLILESASTNQTSMYLCASSFSRAPSYEQYFGPGTRLTVT.